The sequence of this TCR beta chain was determined in a study of identical twins. This clonotype was recorded at least ten times. Germline V gene sequence: CDR1 MNHEY, CDR2 SVGEGT. The CDR3 spans 13 residues. The ends were cut back, 6 bases at V and 2 bases at J, with 8 bases in the middle. TCRdb independently ran MiXCR on the 5' RACE reads; one entry per CDR3 protein. This repertoire shows 150,000 or so distinct CDR3 sequences, roughly 3.2% found once; its top ten account for approximately 7.6%. Source material: memory T cells sorted from blood. This sequence originates from a man aged 18 to 35 in good health. V and J are TRBV6-2 or TRBV6-3 and TRBJ1-5, with D uncertain. The CDR3, as DNA: TGTGCCAGCAGACCCGGAGGCAATCAGCCCCAGCATTTT. It specifies CASRPGGNQPQHF.